This entry describes one T cell receptor (beta chain). The data are from a study of blood T cell repertoires in COVID-19. Trimming cost V 6 bases and J 2 bases; bases outside gene matches: 9. The CDR3 is made up of 16 amino acids. Germline lookup yields CDR1 MNHEY and CDR2 SVGEGT. Here immunoSEQ multiplex PCR was the method, and the copy in TCRdb shows in-frame clones only, minus some. This table holds about 43,000 clones, approximately 86% found once. Sample: peripheral blood. The source is a woman older than 75 with active COVID-19. The chain is built from TRBV6-2 or TRBV6-3 and TRBJ2-3, with 9 bases matching TRBD2. For the CDR3, the DNA is TGTGCCAGCAGCACCATGACTAGCGGAGACACAGATACGCAGTATTTT. The encoded protein is CASSTMTSGDTDTQYF.